This TCR beta chain was retrieved from a study of CD8 T cells in ankylosing spondylitis (dated by TCRdb to 2016 to 2017). The study in broad terms: To find TCR variants linked to disease, the study profiled T cell receptor beta repertoires in ankylosing spondylitis patients and healthy donors. In total, the full study cohort was made up of 108 healthy donors and more than 20 ankylosing spondylitis patients. Samples of peripheral blood were taken, and for ankylosing spondylitis patients, synovial fluid was collected as well. Broad study findings and their caveats: Some motif variants were previously reported in synovial fluid and blood of reactive arthritis patients, suggesting common disease-initiation mechanisms. The disease-linked clones showed a CD8+ phenotype and occurred at relatively low frequencies in peripheral blood. Blood from ankylosing spondylitis patients appeared to be characterized by a TCR beta motif composed of several highly homologous amino acid variants. The disease-linked clones were reported as significantly enriched in matched synovial fluid samples from ankylosing spondylitis patients.

Instrument on record: Illumina HiSeq 2500. TCR beta libraries were prepared by quantitative 5'-RACE with molecular barcodes. The original pipeline was this. To identify disease-linked TCR variants, a new computational method was used, one built on a probabilistic model of VDJ rearrangement. Using fastp at Q25 and MiXCR, TCRdb reprocessed the public reads and kept productive beta chains. Each entry merges the rows of one CDR3 protein and shows their most common DNA and genes. What appears here as the V and J calls and clone size reflects TCRdb's work, not the paper's. This sample gives more than 500,000 distinct CDR3 sequences in total; roughly 5.3% of them show up just once. The top ten clonotypes cover under 4.5% of the sample. The table lists this clonotype with a few counts. No cognate antigen has been identified for it. It has no much larger one-base neighbor in the sample; base qualities were not kept.

V is cut by 3 bases and J by 3 bases, and the space between the germline ends is 7 bases. From the germline V gene, CDR1 is SGHRS and CDR2 is YFSETQ. The CDR3 holds 13 amino acids from the cysteine to the phenylalanine. This entry keeps only the CDR3 DNA: 39 bases, framed from base 1. This clonotype originated in a male donor with ankylosing spondylitis. The rearrangement combines TRBV5-1 with TRBJ2-1; TRBD2 is possibly the D segment (5 matching bases). Material for sequencing was blood, either unsorted or a sorted T cell fraction (not recorded which). The sequenced DNA is TGCGCCAGCAGCTGGACTCACTACAATGAGCAGTTCTTC. It is translated as CASSWTHYNEQFF.